The T cell receptor (beta chain) described here comes from a study of control samples from healthy donors and cancer patients. Profiling relied on immunoSEQ multiplex PCR, and the TCRdb table lists in-frame clones only, not all of them. The sample consists of roughly 55,000 clones, 88% of them appearing once. The V end was cut by 0 bases, the J end by 9 bases, with 16 bases between. This CDR3 region has 16 residues. CDR1 is SGHDT, CDR2 YYEEEE, per germline. This clone has only one observation. The V gene is TRBV5-6, the J gene TRBJ1-6, with a weak D call TRBD1 (6 bases). What was sequenced was blood. This TCR derives from a man aged 50 to 59 in good health. CDR3: CASSLEGVGLGSPLHF. The CDR3 coding sequence is TGTGCCAGCAGCTTGGAGGGGGTTGGACTTGGTTCACCCCTCCACTTT.